Here is one TCR beta chain with its context. This specimen belongs to a study of graft-versus-host responses after intestinal transplantation. Study in general: Grafts were multivisceral, liver-intestinal, or isolated intestinal.

The CDR3 runs to 12 residues. The germline V gene encodes CDR1 KGHSH and CDR2 LQKENI. V lost 5 bases to trimming and J lost 5 bases, with 8 bases between them. This table comes from immunoSEQ multiplex PCR, and its TCRdb copy is limited to in-frame clones, with some not included. The table records 35,000 to 50,000 clones, about 95% of them present only once. The sequence was obtained from a human patient who received an intestinal transplant, so some T cells may come from the graft donor. The sample was PBMCs, taken around 48 weeks after intestinal transplant. The V and J genes are TRBV18 and TRBJ2-3, with D uncertain. Here the CDR3 reads CASSSGVDTQYF. For the CDR3, the DNA is TGTGCCAGCTCATCCGGCGTAGATACGCAGTATTTT.